A selection of T cell receptor beta chains follows, all from one sample in a study of T cell changes during pregnancy in multiple sclerosis. Sequencing was performed with immunoSEQ multiplex PCR; in TCRdb, only in-frame clones are kept and a portion is missing. The sample has fewer than 35,000 clones, around 87% seen once. Sample: CD4+ T cells from peripheral blood mononuclear cells, taken in the third trimester of pregnancy. The receptors come from a female donor in good health, enrolled as a control in a pregnancy study. CDR3s include the opening cysteine and the closing phenylalanine or tryptophan. The D gene is left open where the match is weak. Size values are once, few and many counts, or a class for expanded clones, and some rows have none.

V gene	J gene	clone size	D gene	CDR3 protein	CDR3 DNA
TRBV5-4	TRBJ2-1	.	.	CASSRSSYNEQFF	TGTGCCAGCAGCCGCTCTAGTTACAATGAGCAGTTCTTC
TRBV9	TRBJ1-5	.	.	CASSVDPRGNQPQHF	TGTGCCAGCAGCGTCGACCCACGGGGGAATCAGCCCCAGCATTTT
TRBV28	TRBJ1-4	.	.	CASSRGGLGEKLFF	TGTGCCAGCAGCCGGGGGGGTTTGGGTGAAAAACTGTTTTTT
TRBV10-3	TRBJ1-2	once	.	CAISDQQGEYGYTF	TGTGCCATCAGTGATCAGCAGGGCGAATATGGCTACACCTTC
TRBV29-1	TRBJ2-7	.	TRBD1	CSVDTGGVWYF	TGCAGCGTTGATACAGGGGGAGTATGGTACTTC
TRBV6-1	TRBJ2-7	.	TRBD2	CASRAASGFSGEQYF	TGTGCCAGCCGGGCGGCTAGCGGATTCTCAGGCGAGCAGTACTTC
TRBV2	TRBJ2-1	.	TRBD2	CAGKTSGSPSPYNEQFF	TGTGCCGGAAAGACTAGCGGAAGCCCTTCCCCCTACAATGAGCAGTTCTTC
TRBV5-6	TRBJ1-2	.	.	CASSFTRINYGYTF	TGTGCCAGCAGCTTTACCAGGATTAACTATGGCTACACCTTC
TRBV5-1	TRBJ1-4	.	.	CASSTAGGGNEKLFF	TGCGCCAGCAGCACCGCCGGGGGAGGTAATGAAAAACTGTTTTTT
TRBV5-4	TRBJ2-2	.	TRBD2	CASTPAPGLAGARDTGELFF	TGTGCCAGCACTCCTGCTCCGGGACTAGCGGGAGCGCGGGACACCGGGGAGCTGTTTTTT
TRBV13	TRBJ2-1	.	.	CASSLRASDEQFF	TGTGCCAGCAGCCTCCGGGCTAGCGATGAGCAGTTCTTC
TRBV7-2	TRBJ2-1	.	TRBD2	CASSLVASGSYNEQFF	TGTGCCAGCAGCTTAGTGGCTAGCGGGAGCTACAATGAGCAGTTCTTC
TRBV29-1	TRBJ1-2	few	.	CSVEVQGGGYTF	TGCAGCGTTGAGGTGCAGGGAGGGGGCTACACCTTC
TRBV27	TRBJ2-3	.	TRBD2	CASSLSWGLAGKTDTQYF	TGTGCCAGCAGTTTATCGTGGGGACTAGCGGGAAAGACAGATACGCAGTATTTT
TRBV30	TRBJ2-5	.	.	CAWSGTREETQYF	TGTGCCTGGAGCGGAACCAGGGAAGAGACCCAGTACTTC
TRBV7-2	TRBJ2-7	.	TRBD2	CASSFRVGSGGYEQYF	TGTGCCAGCAGCTTCCGGGTGGGCAGCGGGGGCTACGAGCAGTACTTC
TRBV7-9	TRBJ2-4	.	.	CASSLTGSGKNIQYF	TGTGCCAGCAGCTTAACAGGTAGCGGCAAAAACATTCAGTACTTC
TRBV14	TRBJ2-4	.	.	CASSQERNIQYF	TGTGCCAGCAGCCAAGAGCGGAACATTCAGTACTTC
TRBV7-9	TRBJ1-4	.	.	CASSSRSAGGEKLFF	TGTGCCAGCAGCTCCCGTTCGGCGGGGGGAGAAAAACTGTTTTTT
TRBV13	TRBJ1-1	.	TRBD1	CASSLVRGEAFF	TGTGCCAGCAGCTTAGTCAGGGGGGAAGCTTTCTTT
TRBV19	TRBJ2-3	.	TRBD1	CASGTGAPDTQYF	TGTGCCAGTGGGACAGGGGCGCCTGACACGCAGTATTTT
TRBV25-1	TRBJ1-4	.	.	CAARGDVNEKLFF	TGTGCCGCACGGGGGGACGTTAATGAAAAACTGTTTTTT
TRBV6-5	TRBJ1-2	.	.	CASKAGVHGYTF	TGTGCCAGTAAGGCAGGGGTCCATGGCTACACCTTC
TRBV4-3	TRBJ2-5	.	.	CASSQDTLTGATNQETQYF	TGCGCCAGCAGCCAAGATACATTGACAGGCGCCACAAACCAAGAGACCCAGTACTTC
TRBV11-2	TRBJ1-1	.	.	CASSLDLEGRGKTEAFF	TGTGCCAGCAGCTTAGATCTCGAGGGACGGGGGAAGACTGAAGCTTTCTTT
TRBV7-2	TRBJ1-2	.	.	CASSLRSGYGYTF	TGTGCCAGCAGCTTACGTTCAGGGTATGGCTACACCTTC
TRBV11-2	TRBJ2-7	.	.	CASSSPNDYRGQYF	TGTGCCAGCAGCTCGCCCAACGACTATCGGGGGCAGTACTTC
TRBV16	TRBJ2-7	.	.	CASSLDRLSSYEQYF	TGTGCCAGCAGCCTTGACAGGCTTAGCTCCTACGAGCAGTACTTC
TRBV7-7	TRBJ2-1	.	.	CASSPGGLAALGVDEQFF	TGTGCCAGCAGCCCCGGGGGCCTAGCGGCCTTAGGGGTCGATGAGCAGTTCTTC
TRBV18	TRBJ2-3	.	.	CASSPPGKGRDGYTDTQYF	TGTGCCAGCTCACCACCGGGCAAGGGGCGGGATGGATACACAGATACGCAGTATTTT
TRBV2	TRBJ2-3	.	TRBD1	CASSPNRGDTQYF	TGTGCCAGCAGTCCCAACAGGGGAGATACGCAGTATTTT
TRBV27	TRBJ2-7	.	.	CASSLDFVSGTSFEQYF	TGTGCCAGCAGTCTTGACTTTGTCTCCGGGACATCGTTCGAGCAGTACTTC
TRBV7-6	TRBJ2-2	.	TRBD1	CASSRTGVNTGELFF	TGTGCCAGCTCGCGAACAGGGGTAAACACCGGGGAGCTGTTTTTT
TRBV5-4	TRBJ1-2	.	TRBD1	CASSSTGTGNGGYTF	TGTGCCAGCAGCTCGACCGGGACAGGGAATGGTGGCTACACCTTC
TRBV19	TRBJ1-2	.	.	CASSTPKQGTVNYGYTF	TGTGCCAGTAGTACACCTAAACAGGGTACAGTTAACTATGGCTACACCTTC
TRBV5-1	TRBJ2-2	.	TRBD2	CASNLLAGGPTGELFF	TGCGCCAGCAACCTTTTAGCGGGAGGTCCCACCGGGGAGCTGTTTTTT
TRBV2	TRBJ2-1	.	TRBD2	CASSASSGKFYNEQFF	TGTGCCAGCAGTGCGAGTAGCGGGAAGTTCTACAATGAGCAGTTCTTC
TRBV9	TRBJ2-7	.	TRBD1	CASSEGQEFYEQYF	TGTGCCAGCAGCGAAGGACAGGAGTTCTACGAGCAGTACTTC
TRBV6-5	TRBJ2-5	.	.	CASSYSGGTQYF	TGTGCCAGCAGTTACTCCGGAGGGACCCAGTACTTC
TRBV5-8	TRBJ2-7	.	.	CASSSPQGFSYEQYF	TGTGCCAGCAGCTCTCCACAGGGCTTCTCCTACGAGCAGTACTTC
TRBV10-1	TRBJ2-1	.	.	CASSESKAAGKRDNEQFF	TGCGCCAGCAGTGAGTCCAAGGCCGCGGGGAAGAGGGACAATGAGCAGTTCTTC